This T cell receptor (beta chain) was found in a study of blood T cell repertoires in COVID-19. About the study: The United States, Italy and Spain supplied acute and convalescent COVID-19 samples. The cDNA or gDNA used as material had been derived from T cells, B-cell-depleted T cells, or PBMCs.

In the original processing: Reference gene primers were amplified, and this amplification served to estimate nucleated cell counts. Clones were read by immunoSEQ multiplex PCR, and TCRdb kept only the in-frame ones, dropping some. D and trimming come from the DNA, and the V and J calls and clone size come from that table. The repertoire holds tens of thousands of clones, with around 90% as singletons. The germline V gene encodes CDR1 LNHDA and CDR2 SQIVND (reference sequence). This CDR3 is built from 13 residues. V lost 6 bases and J lost 6; bases outside the gene matches: 7. The genes are TRBV19 and TRBJ1-2; TRBD1 matches 7 bases. Source material: peripheral blood. The source is a human donor in a cohort sampled during active COVID-19. CDR3 amino acids: CASSPRQGHGYTF. The CDR3 nucleotides are TGTGCCAGTAGCCCTCGACAGGGTCATGGCTACACCTTC.